This T cell receptor beta chain derives from a study of T cells after posttransplantation cyclophosphamide. A note on this clone: What it binds is not known.

This CDR3 comprises 13 residues. The trim removed 8 bases at V and 4 bases at J, leaving 5 bases unmatched. Germline CDR1 SNHLY, CDR2 FYNNEI. Produced via immunoSEQ multiplex PCR; TCRdb's table is partial and in-frame only. The repertoire holds about 32,000 clones, with 70% to 90% as singletons. General study points: Blood and skin or GI T cell repertoires showed limited TRB overlap.

The rearrangement links TRBV2 to TRBJ2-1; 7 nucleotides align to TRBD2. The material sequenced was PBMCs. The clonotype originates from a woman aged 40 to 50 with a blood cancer, CMV-positive, and with a related stem cell donor. This CDR3 reads CASSGGSYNEQFF. The CDR3, as DNA: TGTGCCAGCTCCGGGGGGTCATACAATGAGCAGTTCTTC.